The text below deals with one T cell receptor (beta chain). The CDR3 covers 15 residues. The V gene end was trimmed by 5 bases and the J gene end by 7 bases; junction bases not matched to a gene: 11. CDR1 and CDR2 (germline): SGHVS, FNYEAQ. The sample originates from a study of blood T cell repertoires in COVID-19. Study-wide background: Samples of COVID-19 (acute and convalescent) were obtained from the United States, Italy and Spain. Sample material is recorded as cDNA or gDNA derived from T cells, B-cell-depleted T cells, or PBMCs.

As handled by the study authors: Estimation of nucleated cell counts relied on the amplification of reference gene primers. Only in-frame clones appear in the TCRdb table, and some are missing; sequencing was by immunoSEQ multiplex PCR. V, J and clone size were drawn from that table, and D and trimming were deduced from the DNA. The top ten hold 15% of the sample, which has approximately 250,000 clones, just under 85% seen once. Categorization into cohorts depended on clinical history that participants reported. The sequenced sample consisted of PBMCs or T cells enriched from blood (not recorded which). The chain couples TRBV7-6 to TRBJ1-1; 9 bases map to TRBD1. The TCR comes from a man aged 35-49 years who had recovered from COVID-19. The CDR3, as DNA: TGTGCCAGCAGCCTAAGCACAGGGGGCTTGGGTGAAGCTTTCTTT. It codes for CASSLSTGGLGEAFF.